This record covers a single T cell receptor (beta chain). Its antigen is not identified. There are 13 residues in the CDR3. The germline gives CDR1 SSHAT, CDR2 FNYEAQ (reference sequence). Losses at the gene ends were 0 bases for V and 8 bases for J; bases not matched to a gene: 1. The data are from a study of PD-1 blockade in classical Hodgkin lymphoma. Regarding the study as a whole: Baseline diversity resembling that of newly diagnosed patients was seen in complete responders.

Sequencing used immunoSEQ multiplex PCR; TCRdb keeps in-frame clones, though not all of them. This sample yields roughly 10,000 clones, of which approximately 88% are seen a single time; around 1.5% belongs to the top ten. As for time point: cycle 4 day 1 (C4D1), after more than five weeks of nivolumab. There was relapse after autologous stem cell transplantation in every patient, and there was variation in brentuximab vedotin exposure. Magnetic negative selection was used to purify CD4+ T cells from thawed PBMCs. The clonotype was recovered from a human donor with classical Hodgkin lymphoma. This chain joins TRBV7-7 and TRBJ1-3, with 7 bases matching TRBD1. The material was CD4+ T cells from blood, obtained before the fourth cycle of nivolumab. DNA of the CDR3: TGTGCCAGCAGCTTAGCGCAGGGGGACACCATATATTTT. This encodes CASSLAQGDTIYF.